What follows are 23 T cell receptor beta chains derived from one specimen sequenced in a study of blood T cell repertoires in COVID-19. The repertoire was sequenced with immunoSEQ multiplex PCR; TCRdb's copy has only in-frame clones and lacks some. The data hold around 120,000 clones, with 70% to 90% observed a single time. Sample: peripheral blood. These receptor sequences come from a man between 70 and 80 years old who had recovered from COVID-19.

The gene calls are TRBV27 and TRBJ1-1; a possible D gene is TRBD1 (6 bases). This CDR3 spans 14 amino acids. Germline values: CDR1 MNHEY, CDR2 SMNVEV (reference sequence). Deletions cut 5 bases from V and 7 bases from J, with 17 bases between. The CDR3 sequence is CASSTTGRVGEAFF. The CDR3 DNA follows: TGTGCCAGCAGTACCACAGGGCGCGTGGGTGAAGCTTTCTTT.

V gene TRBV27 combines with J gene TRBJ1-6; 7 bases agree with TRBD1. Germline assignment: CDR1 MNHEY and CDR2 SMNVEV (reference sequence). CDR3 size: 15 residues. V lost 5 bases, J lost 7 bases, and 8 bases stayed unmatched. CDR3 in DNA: TGTGCCAGCAGTAGTCTCGGGACAGTGAATTCACCCCTCCACTTT. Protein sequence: CASSSLGTVNSPLHF.

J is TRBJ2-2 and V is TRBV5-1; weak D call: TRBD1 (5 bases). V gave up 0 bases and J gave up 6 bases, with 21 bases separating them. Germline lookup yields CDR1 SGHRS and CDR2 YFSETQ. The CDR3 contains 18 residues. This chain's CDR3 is CASSLENRARVRSGELFF. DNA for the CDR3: TGCGCCAGCAGCTTGGAGAATAGGGCCAGGGTGAGGTCCGGGGAGCTGTTTTTT.

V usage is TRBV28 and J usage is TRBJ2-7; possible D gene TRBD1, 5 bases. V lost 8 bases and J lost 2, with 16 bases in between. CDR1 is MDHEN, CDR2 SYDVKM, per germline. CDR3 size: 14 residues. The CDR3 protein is CASAQGYIPYEQYF. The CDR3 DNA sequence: TGTGCCAGCGCGCAGGGATACATCCCCTACGAGCAGTACTTC.

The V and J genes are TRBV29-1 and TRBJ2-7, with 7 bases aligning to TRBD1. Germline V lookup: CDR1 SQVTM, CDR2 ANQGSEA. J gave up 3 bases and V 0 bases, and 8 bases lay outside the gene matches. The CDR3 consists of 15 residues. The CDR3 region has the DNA TGCAGCGTTGAAGATCAATACAGGGGTTACTACGAGCAGTACTTC. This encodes CSVEDQYRGYYEQYF.

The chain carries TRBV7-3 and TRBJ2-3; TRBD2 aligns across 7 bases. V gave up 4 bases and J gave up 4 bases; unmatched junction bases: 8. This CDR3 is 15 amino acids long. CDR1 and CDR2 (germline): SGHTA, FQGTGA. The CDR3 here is CASSSGGTPSDTQYF. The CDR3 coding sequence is TGTGCCAGCAGCTCGGGGGGAACTCCTTCAGATACGCAGTATTTT.

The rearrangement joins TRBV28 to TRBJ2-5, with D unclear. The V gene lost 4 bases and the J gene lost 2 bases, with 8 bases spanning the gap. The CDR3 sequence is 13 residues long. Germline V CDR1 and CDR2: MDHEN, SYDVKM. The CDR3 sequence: CASSWSEQETQYF. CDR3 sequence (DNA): TGTGCCAGCAGTTGGAGTGAACAAGAGACCCAGTACTTC.

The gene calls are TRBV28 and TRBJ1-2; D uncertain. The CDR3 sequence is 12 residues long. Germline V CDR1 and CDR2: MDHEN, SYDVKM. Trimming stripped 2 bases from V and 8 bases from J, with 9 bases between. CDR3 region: CASSLEASGYTF. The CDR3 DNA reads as TGTGCCAGCAGTTTAGAGGCTAGCGGCTACACCTTC.

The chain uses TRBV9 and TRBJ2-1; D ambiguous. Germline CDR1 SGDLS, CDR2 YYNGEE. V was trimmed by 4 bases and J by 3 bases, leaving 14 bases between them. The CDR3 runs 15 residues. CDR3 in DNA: TGTGCCAGCAGCCTAGATCTGTTCCTCTACAATGAGCAGTTCTTC. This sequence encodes CASSLDLFLYNEQFF.

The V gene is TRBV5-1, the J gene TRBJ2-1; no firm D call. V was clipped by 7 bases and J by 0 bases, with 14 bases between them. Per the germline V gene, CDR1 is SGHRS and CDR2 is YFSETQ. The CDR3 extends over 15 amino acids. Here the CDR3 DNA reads TGCGCCAGCTGTGGGCAGGAACCCTCCTACAATGAGCAGTTCTTC. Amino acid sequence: CASCGQEPSYNEQFF. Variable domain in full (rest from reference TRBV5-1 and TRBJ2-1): KAGVTQTPRYLIKTRGQQVTLSCSPISGHRSVSWYQQTPGQGLQFLFEYFSETQRNKGNFPGRFSGRQFSNSRSEMNVSTLELGDSALYLCASCGQEPSYNEQFFGPGTRLTVL.

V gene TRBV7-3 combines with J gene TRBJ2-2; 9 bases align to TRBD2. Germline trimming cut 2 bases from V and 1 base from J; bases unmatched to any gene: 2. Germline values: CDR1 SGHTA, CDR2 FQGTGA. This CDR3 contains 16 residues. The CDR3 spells CASSLDSGGNTGELFF. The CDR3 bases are TGTGCCAGCAGCTTAGATAGCGGGGGGAACACCGGGGAGCTGTTTTTT. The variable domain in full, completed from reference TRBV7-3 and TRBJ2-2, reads GAGVSQTPSNKVTEKGKYVELRCDPISGHTALYWYRQSLGQGPEFLIYFQGTGAADDSGLPNDRFFAVRPEGSVSTLKIQRTERGDSAVYLCASSLDSGGNTGELFFGEGSRLTVL.

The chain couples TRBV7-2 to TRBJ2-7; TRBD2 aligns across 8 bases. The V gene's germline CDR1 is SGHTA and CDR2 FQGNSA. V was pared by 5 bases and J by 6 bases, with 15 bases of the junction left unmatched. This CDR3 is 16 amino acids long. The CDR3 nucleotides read TGTGCCAGCAGCCCCCAGGTATATAGGAGCGGGAGCGAGCAGTACTTC. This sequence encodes CASSPQVYRSGSEQYF.

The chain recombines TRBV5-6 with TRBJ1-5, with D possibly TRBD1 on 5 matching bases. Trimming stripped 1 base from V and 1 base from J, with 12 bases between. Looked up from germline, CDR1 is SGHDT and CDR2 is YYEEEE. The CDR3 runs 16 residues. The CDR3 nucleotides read TGTGCCAGCAGCTTGAGGGTAGCAGGGAGCAATCAGCCCCAGCATTTT. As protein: CASSLRVAGSNQPQHF.

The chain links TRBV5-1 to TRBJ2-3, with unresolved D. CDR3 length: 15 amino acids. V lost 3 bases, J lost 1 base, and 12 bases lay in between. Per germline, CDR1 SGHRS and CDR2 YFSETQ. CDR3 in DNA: TGCGCCAGCAGCTCGCAGGCCCGTGGCACAGATACGCAGTATTTT. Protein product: CASSSQARGTDTQYF.

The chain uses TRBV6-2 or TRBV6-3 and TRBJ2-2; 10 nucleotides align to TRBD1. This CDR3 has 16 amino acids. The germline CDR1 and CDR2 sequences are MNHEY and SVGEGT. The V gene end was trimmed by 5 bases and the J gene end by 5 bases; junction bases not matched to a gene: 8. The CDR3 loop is CASSTVGTGATGELFF. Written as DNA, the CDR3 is TGTGCCAGCAGTACCGTCGGGACAGGGGCGACCGGGGAGCTGTTTTTT.

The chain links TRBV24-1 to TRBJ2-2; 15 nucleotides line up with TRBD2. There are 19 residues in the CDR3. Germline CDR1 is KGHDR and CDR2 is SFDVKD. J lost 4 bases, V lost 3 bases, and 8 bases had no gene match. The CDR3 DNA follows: TGTGCCACCAGTGATGTTGGTGGGACTAGCGGGAGGCCCACCGGGGAGCTGTTTTTT. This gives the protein CATSDVGGTSGRPTGELFF.

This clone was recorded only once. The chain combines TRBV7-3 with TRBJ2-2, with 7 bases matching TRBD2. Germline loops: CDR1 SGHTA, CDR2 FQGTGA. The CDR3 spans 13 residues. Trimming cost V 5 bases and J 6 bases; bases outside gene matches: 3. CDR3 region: CASSPTSAGELFF. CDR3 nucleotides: TGTGCCAGCAGCCCAACTAGCGCCGGGGAGCTGTTTTTT.

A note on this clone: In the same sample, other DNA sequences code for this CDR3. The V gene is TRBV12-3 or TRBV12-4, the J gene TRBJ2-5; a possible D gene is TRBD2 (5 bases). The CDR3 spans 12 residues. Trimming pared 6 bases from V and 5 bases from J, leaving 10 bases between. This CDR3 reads CASSPQRETQYF. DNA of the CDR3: TGTGCCAGCAGCCCCCAGCGGGAGACCCAGTACTTC.

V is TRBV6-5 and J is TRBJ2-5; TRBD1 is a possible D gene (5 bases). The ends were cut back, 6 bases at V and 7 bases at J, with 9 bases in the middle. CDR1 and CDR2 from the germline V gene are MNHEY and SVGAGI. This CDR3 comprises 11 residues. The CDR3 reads CASRGARTQYF. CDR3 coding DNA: TGTGCCAGCAGAGGGGCGCGGACCCAGTACTTC.

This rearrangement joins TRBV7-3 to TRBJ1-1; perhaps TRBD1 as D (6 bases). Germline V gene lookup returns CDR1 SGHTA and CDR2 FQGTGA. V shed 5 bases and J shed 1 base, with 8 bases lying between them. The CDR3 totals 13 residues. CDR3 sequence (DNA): TGTGCCAGCAGCCGCAGGGGGAACACTGAAGCTTTCTTT. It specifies CASSRRGNTEAFF. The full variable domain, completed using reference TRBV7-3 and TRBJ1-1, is GAGVSQTPSNKVTEKGKYVELRCDPISGHTALYWYRQSLGQGPEFLIYFQGTGAADDSGLPNDRFFAVRPEGSVSTLKIQRTERGDSAVYLCASSRRGNTEAFFGQGTRLTVV.

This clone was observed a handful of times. CDR3: CASRSTLTEAFF. CDR3 nucleotide sequence: TGTGCCAGCAGAAGCACCCTCACTGAAGCTTTCTTT. This chain uses TRBV6-5 with TRBJ1-1; D is ambiguous. CDR3 length: 12 residues. Germline V CDR1 and CDR2: MNHEY, SVGAGI. Trimming took 6 bases from V and 4 from J, leaving 9 bases between them.

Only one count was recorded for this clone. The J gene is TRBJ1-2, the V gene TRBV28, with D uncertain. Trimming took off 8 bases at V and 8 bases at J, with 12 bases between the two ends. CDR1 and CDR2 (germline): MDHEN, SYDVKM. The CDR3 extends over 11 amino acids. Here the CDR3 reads CASEGFRGYTF. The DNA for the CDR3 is TGTGCCAGCGAGGGTTTTCGGGGCTACACCTTC.

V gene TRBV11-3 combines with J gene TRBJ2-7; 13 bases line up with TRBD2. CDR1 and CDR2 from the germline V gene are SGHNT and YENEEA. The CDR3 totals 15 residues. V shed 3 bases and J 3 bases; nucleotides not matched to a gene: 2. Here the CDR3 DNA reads TGTGCCAGCAGCTTGGGGACTAGCGGGGACTACGAGCAGTACTTC. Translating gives CASSLGTSGDYEQYF.